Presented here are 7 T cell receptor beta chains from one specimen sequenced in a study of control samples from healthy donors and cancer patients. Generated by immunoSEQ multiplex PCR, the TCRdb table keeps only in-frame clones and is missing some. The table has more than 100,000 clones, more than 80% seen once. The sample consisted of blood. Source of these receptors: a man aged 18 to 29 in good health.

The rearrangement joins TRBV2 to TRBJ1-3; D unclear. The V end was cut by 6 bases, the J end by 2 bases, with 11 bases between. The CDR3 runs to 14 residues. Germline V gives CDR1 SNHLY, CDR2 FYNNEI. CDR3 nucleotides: TGTGCCAGCAGGCGGGCCGACGCTGGAAACACCATATATTTT. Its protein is CASRRADAGNTIYF.

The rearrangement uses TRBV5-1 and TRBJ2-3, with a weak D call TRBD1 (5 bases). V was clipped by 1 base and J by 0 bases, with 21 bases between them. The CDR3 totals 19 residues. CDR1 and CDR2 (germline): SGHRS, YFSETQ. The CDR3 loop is CASSLPLEETAPSTDTQYF. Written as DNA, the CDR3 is TGCGCCAGCAGCTTGCCCCTGGAAGAGACAGCCCCTAGCACAGATACGCAGTATTTT. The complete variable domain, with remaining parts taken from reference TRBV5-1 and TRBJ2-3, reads KAGVTQTPRYLIKTRGQQVTLSCSPISGHRSVSWYQQTPGQGLQFLFEYFSETQRNKGNFPGRFSGRQFSNSRSEMNVSTLELGDSALYLCASSLPLEETAPSTDTQYFGPGTRLTVL.

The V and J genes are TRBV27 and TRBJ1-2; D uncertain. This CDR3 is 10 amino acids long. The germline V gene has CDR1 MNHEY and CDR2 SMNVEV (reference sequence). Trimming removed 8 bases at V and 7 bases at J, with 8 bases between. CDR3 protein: CASPLRGYTF. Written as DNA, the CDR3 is TGTGCCAGCCCCCTTCGTGGCTACACCTTC.

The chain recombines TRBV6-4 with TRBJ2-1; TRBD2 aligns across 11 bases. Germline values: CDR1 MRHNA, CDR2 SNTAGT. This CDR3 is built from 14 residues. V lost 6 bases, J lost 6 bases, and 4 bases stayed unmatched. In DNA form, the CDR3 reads TGTGCCAGCAGCACTAGCGGGGGATCCAATGAGCAGTTCTTC. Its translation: CASSTSGGSNEQFF.

Here the CDR3 reads CASSVRGPYEQYF. The CDR3, as DNA: TGTGCCAGTAGTGTCAGGGGTCCCTACGAGCAGTACTTC. The chain has TRBV19 and TRBJ2-7; weak D call: TRBD1 (6 bases). The CDR3 totals 13 residues. V lost 5 bases and J lost 2, with 10 bases in between. The germline V gene has CDR1 LNHDA and CDR2 SQIVND (reference sequence).

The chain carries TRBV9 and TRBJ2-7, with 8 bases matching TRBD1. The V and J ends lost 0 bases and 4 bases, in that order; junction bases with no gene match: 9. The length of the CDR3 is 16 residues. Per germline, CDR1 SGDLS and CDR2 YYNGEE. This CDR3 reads CASSVAAGTGEYEQYF. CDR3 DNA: TGTGCCAGCAGCGTAGCCGCCGGGACAGGAGAATACGAGCAGTACTTC.

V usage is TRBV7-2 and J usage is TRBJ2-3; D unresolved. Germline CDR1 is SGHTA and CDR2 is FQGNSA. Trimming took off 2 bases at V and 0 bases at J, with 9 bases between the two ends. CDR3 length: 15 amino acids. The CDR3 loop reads CASSLHIESTDTQYF. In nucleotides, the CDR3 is TGTGCCAGCAGCTTACATATTGAAAGCACAGATACGCAGTATTTT. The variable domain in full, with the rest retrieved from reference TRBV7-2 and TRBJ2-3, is GAGVSQSPSNKVTEKGKDVELRCDPISGHTALYWYRQSLGQGLEFLIYFQGNSAPDKSGLPSDRFSAERTGGSVSTLTIQRTQQEDSAVYLCASSLHIESTDTQYFGPGTRLTVL.